The rows below give T cell receptor beta chains drawn from one sample of a study of blood T cell repertoires in COVID-19. TCRdb keeps only in-frame clones here, not all; method: immunoSEQ multiplex PCR. In the table there are 150,000 or so clones, more than 80% of which are singletons. Sequencing was done on a sample of peripheral blood. The origin of the receptors is a man aged 18 to 29 with COVID-19, enrolled during active disease. CDR3s leave out the opening cysteine and the closing phenylalanine or tryptophan. The order of the fields is V gene, J gene, CDR3 protein.

>TRBV7-2|TRBJ2-7
ASSFRQGPWLEQY
>TRBV7-8|TRBJ1-2
ASSPTGQIYGYT
>TRBV15|TRBJ1-2
ATSRDPNRGPGYT
>TRBV11-2|TRBJ2-7
ASRRWDSYEQY
>TRBV5-1|TRBJ1-1
ASSAYRGNTEAF
>TRBV7-2|TRBJ2-5
ASSHQGQGAGETQY
>TRBV4-3|TRBJ1-2
ASSQDLTGLPLYGYT
>TRBV7-2|TRBJ1-1
ASSLVSRANTEAF
>TRBV15|TRBJ2-3
ATSPASGTDTQY
>TRBV2|TRBJ2-1
ASRPDRENSKF
>TRBV4-3|TRBJ2-1
ASSQLAGQTYNEQF
>TRBV7-2|TRBJ2-7
ASSLVASGSRAEQY
>TRBV28|TRBJ1-1
ASSVLQMNTEAF
>TRBV6-6|TRBJ1-1
ASSYEGGSNTEAF
>TRBV7-6|TRBJ2-1
ASSLAPGTPTYNEQF
>TRBV20-1|TRBJ2-7
SASGGTDPDEQY
>TRBV24-1|TRBJ2-5
ATSDSGTGQETQY
>TRBV4-2|TRBJ2-5
ASSHPKSYSEETQY
>TRBV4-3|TRBJ2-7
ASSQGDGSSYEQY
>TRBV4-1|TRBJ2-7
ASSLHSRDRGKGYEQY
>TRBV4-3|TRBJ1-6
ASSLKERQIVSPLH
>TRBV11-2|TRBJ2-1
ASSLDRGEYNEQF
>TRBV5-4|TRBJ2-7
ASSPGLAGDRNEQY
>TRBV9|TRBJ1-2
ASSAQTGGNYGYT
>TRBV27|TRBJ2-2
ASSPYRGELF
>TRBV11-3|TRBJ1-1
ASSLGVYTEAF
>TRBV30|TRBJ2-5
AWSVIGGKTQY
>TRBV7-9|TRBJ2-5
ASTIYQGAGETQY
>TRBV10-3|TRBJ2-7
AITYSGRAHEQY
>TRBV28|TRBJ1-5
ASSPRAGNHQPQH
>TRBV4-1|TRBJ2-2
ASSQGLGGRGELF
>TRBV3-1/TRBV3-2|TRBJ2-1
ASSPPNRGRI
>TRBV11-2|TRBJ2-3
ASSLDPSADTQY
>TRBV6-1|TRBJ1-5
ASSGQWDSRSNQPQH
>TRBV6-1|TRBJ2-7
ASSEGRQYEQY
>TRBV19|TRBJ1-1
ASSPGLGTEAF
>TRBV4-3|TRBJ2-3
ASSQGVGDRVTDTQY
>TRBV7-8|TRBJ1-2
ASSSPGQGGYGYT
>TRBV7-8|TRBJ1-5
ASSLGDRGSNQPQH
>TRBV9|TRBJ1-4
ASSPGDLTNEKLL
>TRBV27|TRBJ2-5
ASSPRLAGGTQETQY
>TRBV7-8|TRBJ1-6
ASSSRGSYNSPLH
>TRBV3-1/TRBV3-2|TRBJ2-6
ASSQDGIGSGANVLT
>TRBV5-6|TRBJ2-1
ASSFGAVGNEQF
>TRBV19|TRBJ2-7
ASSTRVAGALSYEQY
>TRBV24-1|TRBJ2-1
ATSDHQTSGSLNEQF
>TRBV4-1|TRBJ1-1
ASSQGQGGTEAF
>TRBV28|TRBJ1-5
ASSLWDGGTSNQPQH
>TRBV27|TRBJ2-1
ASSFGGSIEQF
>TRBV5-6|TRBJ1-2
ASSLTSEGRYGYT
>TRBV7-6|TRBJ1-1
ASSLGIGAVGSRWYTEAF
>TRBV7-8|TRBJ2-7
ASSLALAASYEQY
>TRBV9|TRBJ2-3
ASSVSGQVLDTQY
>TRBV11-2|TRBJ2-5
ASSFPGTGNQETQY
>TRBV10-3|TRBJ2-1
AIRGLNEQF
>TRBV7-9|TRBJ2-1
ASSFPLGLAGGPYNEQF
>TRBV5-5|TRBJ1-4
ASSSPSGSEKLF